Following are 20 T cell receptor beta chains from one sample sequenced in a study of blood T cell repertoires in COVID-19. TCRdb keeps only in-frame clones here, not all; method: immunoSEQ multiplex PCR. There are around 70,000 clones in the sample; around 87% occur only once, and over 25% lies in the top ten. The sample taken for sequencing was peripheral blood. Source of these receptors: a woman aged 80 or over with active or convalescent COVID-19.

DNA of the CDR3: TGTGCCAGCAGCTTAACCCCGGGTATTAATGAAAAACTGTTTTTT. It is translated as CASSLTPGINEKLFF. The rearrangement uses TRBV7-3 and TRBJ1-4, with D unclear. V dropped 0 bases and J dropped 4 bases, with 9 bases sitting between them. CDR3 length: 15 residues. The germline V gene has CDR1 SGHTA and CDR2 FQGTGA.

For the CDR3, the DNA is TGTGCCGGACGGGGGGGTCAGCCCCAGCATTTT. As protein: CAGRGGQPQHF. This chain joins TRBV21-1 and TRBJ1-5. TRBV21-1 is a pseudogene. The CDR3 is 11 residues long.

V gene TRBV2 combines with J gene TRBJ1-2; 8 bases match TRBD1. CDR1 SNHLY and CDR2 FYNNEI come from the germline V gene. This CDR3 region has 13 residues. After removal of 8 bases from V and 6 bases from J, the junction contained 8 bases not matched to a gene. This CDR3 reads CASGRDRKDGYTF. The CDR3 bases are TGTGCCAGCGGGCGGGACAGGAAGGATGGCTACACCTTC.

In its sample, this clone was seen once. The chain has TRBV18 and TRBJ2-7, with a possible D match to TRBD1 (6 bases). The CDR3 length is 14 residues. Per germline, CDR1 KGHSH and CDR2 LQKENI. V shed 3 bases and J shed 7 bases, with 16 bases lying between them. This CDR3 is CASSPRRDGQEQYF. The CDR3 nucleotides are TGTGCCAGCTCACCCCGACGGGATGGACAGGAGCAGTACTTC.

The rearrangement uses TRBV2 and TRBJ1-3; possibly TRBD1 for D (6 bases). The CDR3 consists of 15 residues. Trimming left V 6 bases short and J 2 bases short, with 14 bases between. The germline V gene has CDR1 SNHLY and CDR2 FYNNEI. The CDR3 region is CASRPAGVAGNTIYF. The DNA of the CDR3 is TGTGCCAGCAGGCCTGCAGGGGTTGCTGGAAACACCATATATTTT. Full variable domain (remainder filled in from reference TRBV2 and TRBJ1-3): EPEVTQTPSHQVTQMGQEVILRCVPISNHLYFYWYRQILGQKVEFLVSFYNNEISEKSEIFDDQFSVERPDGSNFTLKIRSTKLEDSAMYFCASRPAGVAGNTIYFGEGSWLTVV.

The chain has TRBV28 and TRBJ2-5; D is ambiguous. With 4 bases removed from V and 5 bases from J, the gap between germline ends came to 11 bases. Looked up from germline, CDR1 is MDHEN and CDR2 is SYDVKM. This CDR3 contains 13 residues. The CDR3 spells CASSSPRRETQYF. In DNA form, the CDR3 reads TGTGCCAGCAGTTCTCCCCGCAGGGAGACCCAGTACTTC.

The chain employs TRBV6-2 or TRBV6-3 and TRBJ1-5; D possibly corresponds to TRBD1 (6 bases). V was cut by 2 bases and J by 2 bases, with 13 bases left in between. The CDR3 covers 16 residues. The germline CDR1 and CDR2 sequences are MNHEY and SVGEGT. CDR3 region: CASSYRTGSGNQPQHF. DNA of the CDR3: TGTGCCAGCAGTTACCGCACAGGGTCCGGCAATCAGCCCCAGCATTTT.

The chain joins TRBV13 to TRBJ1-2; D not resolved. Trimming removed 1 base at V and 8 bases at J, with 5 bases between. Germline CDR1 PRHDT, CDR2 FYEKMQ (reference sequence). The CDR3 length is 11 residues. CDR3 coding DNA: TGTGCCAGCAGCTTAGAAGAGGGCTACACCTTC. This sequence encodes CASSLEEGYTF.

The V gene is TRBV7-9, the J gene TRBJ1-2; 7 bases match TRBD1. Germline CDR1 and CDR2: SEHNR and FQNEAQ (reference sequence). The ends lost 3 bases at V and 7 bases at J; junction bases unmatched: 14. The CDR3 length is 16 residues. CDR3 coding DNA: TGTGCCAGCAGCTTCATCGTCAGGGGGAACAAGGTTGGCTACACCTTC. It is translated as CASSFIVRGNKVGYTF.

This clone was seen once. The chain employs TRBV27 and TRBJ1-2; a weak D match, TRBD1 (6 bases). Germline V CDR1 and CDR2: MNHEY, SMNVEV (reference sequence). This CDR3 is 15 amino acids long. Trimming cost V 6 bases and J 5 bases, with 19 bases left between them. In DNA form, the CDR3 reads TGTGCCAGCAGCCTCCAGGGGAATCTCCGGTATGGCTACACCTTC. Encoded protein: CASSLQGNLRYGYTF.

The V and J genes are TRBV19 and TRBJ1-2; TRBD1 matches at 8 bases. The V gene end was trimmed by 0 bases and the J gene end by 7 bases; junction bases not matched to a gene: 7. This CDR3 has 15 amino acids. Germline V gene data show CDR1 as LNHDA and CDR2 as SQIVND (reference sequence). The CDR3 region is CASSIDSTGAGGYTF. Written as DNA, the CDR3 is TGTGCCAGTAGTATAGACTCGACAGGGGCCGGTGGCTACACCTTC. Supplemented by reference TRBV19 and TRBJ1-2, the full variable domain reads DGGITQSPKYLFRKEGQNVTLSCEQNLNHDAMYWYRQDPGQGLRLIYYSQIVNDFQKGDIAEGYSVSREKKESFPLTVTSAQKNPTAFYLCASSIDSTGAGGYTFGSGTRLTVV.

This chain joins TRBV7-8 and TRBJ2-2; 11 positions match TRBD2. The CDR3 contains 22 residues. Trimming took 2 bases from V and 1 from J; bases not matched to a gene: 18. The germline V gene has CDR1 SGHVS and CDR2 FQNEAQ. The CDR3: CASSLRQLAGAFLPMNTGELFF. CDR3 sequence (DNA): TGTGCCAGCAGCTTACGGCAACTAGCGGGGGCCTTCCTACCCATGAACACCGGGGAGCTGTTTTTT.

The chain recombines TRBV5-1 with TRBJ1-4; possible D gene TRBD1, 6 bases. The CDR3 extends over 15 amino acids. V was trimmed by 0 bases and J by 7 bases, leaving 13 bases between them. The germline CDR1 and CDR2 sequences are SGHRS and YFSETQ. The CDR3 reads CASSLGYRAVEKLFF. Written as DNA, the CDR3 is TGCGCCAGCAGCTTGGGTTACAGGGCGGTTGAAAAACTGTTTTTT.

The chain links TRBV13 to TRBJ2-7; TRBD1 matches 7 bases. The germline gives CDR1 PRHDT, CDR2 FYEKMQ (reference sequence). The CDR3 extends over 15 amino acids. J was trimmed by 6 bases and V by 5 bases; bases with no gene match: 13. The CDR3 protein is CASSLRRTGVGEQYF. CDR3 in DNA: TGTGCCAGCAGCCTCCGGCGAACAGGGGTGGGCGAGCAGTACTTC.

The chain joins TRBV9 to TRBJ2-3; perhaps TRBD2 as D (5 bases). The CDR3 extends over 12 amino acids. Germline CDR1 reads SGDLS; CDR2 reads YYNGEE. The V and J ends lost 4 bases and 6 bases respectively, with 9 bases between them. Written as DNA, the CDR3 is TGTGCCAGCAGCATCAGAGGGGATACGCAGTATTTT. It yields the protein CASSIRGDTQYF.

The chain joins TRBV29-1 to TRBJ1-3, with 8 bases fitting TRBD1. Germline loops: CDR1 SQVTM, CDR2 ANQGSEA. This CDR3 has 13 amino acids. Trimming at V came to 5 bases and at J to 4 bases, leaving 4 bases not matched to a gene. CDR3 amino acids: CSVPGGDGNTIYF. The CDR3 DNA is TGCAGCGTTCCAGGGGGCGACGGAAACACCATATATTTT.

The table lists this clone with a few counts. The chain is built from TRBV7-8 and TRBJ2-5; TRBD1 matches at 10 bases. The trim removed 4 bases at V and 4 bases at J, leaving 9 bases unmatched. This CDR3 is built from 16 residues. The germline V gene has CDR1 SGHVS and CDR2 FQNEAQ. CDR3 residues: CASSSTLGQGRETQYF. As DNA, the CDR3 is TGTGCCAGCAGCTCCACCCTGGGACAGGGGAGAGAGACCCAGTACTTC.

V and J are TRBV3-1 (or the pseudogene TRBV3-2) and TRBJ1-5, with no clear D. CDR1 and CDR2 from the germline V gene are LGHDT and YNNKEL (reference sequence). V lost 2 bases, J lost 3 bases, and 8 bases lay in between. The CDR3 length is 14 residues. The CDR3 sequence is CASSQNSYNQPQHF. Here the CDR3 DNA reads TGTGCCAGCAGCCAAAACTCTTACAATCAGCCCCAGCATTTT.

This clone has just a few counts. The rearrangement uses TRBV20-1 and TRBJ1-5; the match to TRBD1 covers 10 bases. V shed 3 bases and J 2 bases; nucleotides not matched to a gene: 1. There are 14 residues in the CDR3. Germline CDR1 and CDR2: DFQATT and SNEGSKA (reference sequence). The CDR3 reads CSASGQGGNQPQHF. Here the CDR3 DNA reads TGCAGTGCTAGTGGACAGGGGGGCAATCAGCCCCAGCATTTT.

In this sample, this clone turned up a few times. Sequence at one end of the junction differs from germline and may be a read error. This chain connects TRBV7-7 to TRBJ2-5, with TRBD2 matching over 10 bases. Germline lookup yields CDR1 SSHAT and CDR2 FNYEAQ (reference sequence). The CDR3 spans 19 residues. The CDR3 spells CASSLGSFSAGGPRETQYF. The CDR3 DNA reads TGTGCTAGCAGCTTAGGTTCATTTTCAGCGGGGGGGCCTCGGGAGACCCAGTACTTC.